These 31 T cell receptor beta chains were sequenced from one sample in a study of cytomegalovirus exposure and HLA in healthy donors (dated by TCRdb to about 2017). Receptors were amplified or captured by the immunoSEQ multiplex PCR assay. The multiplex PCR relied on a mix of 60 forward primers for TCR Vbeta segments and 13 reverse primers for TCR Jbeta segments. The clones in this table, taken by TCRdb from immuneACCESS, are in-frame only. Not every clone is retained; where verified, under half of the shortfall comes from an unresolved V gene, and the cause of the rest is unknown. The sample table holds 150,000 to 200,000 clones, of which 81% were seen once. More than 1.5% of the sample is in the top ten clones. The specimen sequenced was PBMCs. Source of these receptors: a man between 18 and 35 years old in good health and CMV-seronegative.

The rearrangement uses TRBV5-1 and TRBJ2-1; D perhaps matches TRBD2 (7 bases). The CDR3 loop spans 16 amino acids. CDR1 and CDR2 (germline): SGHRS, YFSETQ. The germline V and J ends were trimmed by 3 bases and 2 bases, with 15 bases remaining between them. The CDR3 sequence: CASSSPNGGPYNEQFF. The CDR3 DNA reads as TGCGCCAGCAGCTCCCCTAACGGGGGGCCCTACAATGAGCAGTTCTTC.

V and J are TRBV7-9 and TRBJ1-4, with D possibly matching TRBD1 (6 bases). Trimming took off 7 bases at V and 6 bases at J, with 21 bases between the two ends. Germline V gene sequence: CDR1 SEHNR, CDR2 FQNEAQ (reference sequence). This CDR3 is built from 16 residues. The CDR3 region is CASTRGSGRVDEKLFF. For the CDR3, the DNA is TGTGCCAGCACAAGGGGGAGCGGCAGGGTGGATGAAAAACTGTTTTTT.

The V and J genes are TRBV5-6 and TRBJ2-1; D perhaps matches TRBD2 (5 bases). V shed 3 bases and J shed 3 bases, with 22 bases lying between them. Germline values: CDR1 SGHDT, CDR2 YYEEEE. This CDR3 is 18 amino acids long. CDR3 sequence: CASSSHLTTGNIYNEQFF. As DNA, the CDR3 is TGTGCCAGCAGCTCGCACCTGACTACGGGCAACATCTACAATGAGCAGTTCTTC.

This clone appeared a few times. CDR3 sequence (DNA): TGTGCCAGCAGCTTAGAACAGGGCACTGAAGCTTTCTTT. Translated, it gives CASSLEQGTEAFF. The chain uses TRBV11-2 and TRBJ1-1; possible D gene TRBD1, 6 bases. CDR3 length: 13 residues. Trimming pared 0 bases from V and 4 bases from J, leaving 6 bases between. The germline V gene has CDR1 SGHAT and CDR2 FQNNGV.

A few counts support this clone. The chain combines TRBV13 with TRBJ2-6, with 11 bases identical to TRBD2. The germline gives CDR1 PRHDT, CDR2 FYEKMQ (reference sequence). This CDR3 is 21 amino acids long. After removal of 0 bases from V and 0 bases from J, the junction contained 10 bases not matched to a gene. The CDR3 loop reads CASSLGVPGLAESSGANVLTF. The CDR3 nucleotides read TGTGCCAGCAGCTTAGGAGTTCCGGGACTAGCGGAGAGCTCTGGGGCCAACGTCCTGACTTTC.

The chain is built from TRBV6-6 and TRBJ2-5, with 11 bases fitting TRBD1. The germline V gene encodes CDR1 MNHNY and CDR2 SVGAGI (reference sequence). V dropped 7 bases and J dropped 4; count of bases not matched to a gene: 5. The CDR3 sequence is 14 residues long. The CDR3 loop is CASTEDRGLETQYF. CDR3 DNA sequence: TGTGCCAGCACCGAGGACAGGGGGCTAGAGACCCAGTACTTC.

The chain carries TRBV5-1 and TRBJ1-4; D possibly corresponds to TRBD1 (6 bases). The length of the CDR3 is 14 residues. V dropped 4 bases and J dropped 8 bases, with 15 bases sitting between them. In germline, CDR1 is SGHRS, CDR2 YFSETQ. The CDR3 DNA reads as TGCGCCAGCAGCCCGGGGGGGGGACAAGAAAAACTGTTTTTT. Residues: CASSPGGGQEKLFF.

Note on this clone: Other DNA sequences within the sample encode an identical CDR3. The CDR3 loop is CASSLGGQQETQYF. CDR3 in DNA: TGTGCCAGCAGCTTAGGGGGCCAACAGGAGACCCAGTACTTC. The V and J genes are TRBV13 and TRBJ2-5; D ambiguous. Germline lookup yields CDR1 PRHDT and CDR2 FYEKMQ (reference sequence). V was clipped by 0 bases and J by 5 bases, with 10 bases between them. CDR3 length: 14 amino acids.

V usage is TRBV9 and J usage is TRBJ1-1, with TRBD1 matching over 9 bases. The germline gives CDR1 SGDLS, CDR2 YYNGEE. V shed 4 bases and J 7 bases; nucleotides not matched to a gene: 14. This CDR3 has 16 amino acids. CDR3 region: CASSSRTGTGFVEAFF. DNA of the CDR3: TGTGCCAGCAGCTCCCGAACCGGGACAGGGTTTGTTGAAGCTTTCTTT. Looking up the rest from reference TRBV9 and TRBJ1-1 gives the full variable domain: DSGVTQTPKHLITATGQRVTLRCSPRSGDLSVYWYQQSLDQGLQFLIQYYNGEERAKGNILERFSAQQFPDLHSELNLSSLELGDSALYFCASSSRTGTGFVEAFFGQGTRLTVV.

The rearrangement uses TRBV7-6 and TRBJ2-3; 14 nucleotides agree with TRBD2. CDR3 size: 18 residues. Germline CDR1 and CDR2: SGHVS and FNYEAQ. J lost 0 bases, V lost 4 bases, and 6 bases had no gene match. The CDR3 coding sequence is TGTGCCAGCAGCTACCGACTAGCGGGAGGGGGAAGCACAGATACGCAGTATTTT. Its translation is CASSYRLAGGGSTDTQYF.

The chain carries TRBV9 and TRBJ2-5; the match to TRBD2 covers 8 bases. Germline values: CDR1 SGDLS, CDR2 YYNGEE. The CDR3 has 16 residues. V lost 0 bases, J lost 4 bases, and 8 bases stayed unmatched. For the CDR3, the DNA is TGTGCCAGCAGCGTAGGGGGGACTAGTAATCGAGAGACCCAGTACTTC. It yields the protein CASSVGGTSNRETQYF.

This chain links TRBV27 with TRBJ2-7; TRBD1 might be the D (6 bases). Germline lookup yields CDR1 MNHEY and CDR2 SMNVEV (reference sequence). This CDR3 spans 16 amino acids. Trimming removed 6 bases from V and 3 bases from J, with 21 bases in between. For the CDR3, the DNA is TGTGCCAGCAGGCCAGCATTACAGGGTCCCAACTACGAGCAGTACTTC. It yields the protein CASRPALQGPNYEQYF.

The V gene is TRBV27, the J gene TRBJ1-5; D is possibly TRBD1 (5 bases). The CDR3 covers 13 residues. The V end lost 5 bases, the J end lost 9 bases, and 14 bases lay between the germline ends. Per germline, CDR1 MNHEY and CDR2 SMNVEV (reference sequence). The CDR3 sequence is CASSGGVPGPQHF. CDR3 coding DNA: TGTGCCAGCAGTGGAGGGGTCCCGGGGCCCCAGCATTTT.

The CDR3 nucleotides read TGTGCCAGCAGCTTAATCGGGAGCGCAGATACGCAGTATTTT. This codes for CASSLIGSADTQYF. V gene TRBV7-3 combines with J gene TRBJ2-3; a possible D gene is TRBD2 (6 bases). The CDR3 is 14 residues long. Looked up from germline, CDR1 is SGHTA and CDR2 is FQGTGA. V was pared by 1 base and J by 4 bases, with 9 bases between.

The V call is TRBV7-2, the J call TRBJ2-4; D perhaps matches TRBD1 (6 bases). The CDR3 spans 17 residues. The germline CDR1 and CDR2 sequences are SGHTA and FQGNSA. Trimming removed 5 bases from V and 3 bases from J, with 20 bases in between. Here the CDR3 reads CASSINREYIDKNIQYF. As DNA, the CDR3 is TGTGCCAGCAGCATAAACAGGGAGTATATTGACAAAAACATTCAGTACTTC. The full variable domain, with the rest looked up from reference TRBV7-2 and TRBJ2-4, is GAGVSQSPSNKVTEKGKDVELRCDPISGHTALYWYRQSLGQGLEFLIYFQGNSAPDKSGLPSDRFSAERTGGSVSTLTIQRTQQEDSAVYLCASSINREYIDKNIQYFGAGTRLSVL.

The chain joins TRBV9 to TRBJ2-1, with 13 bases identical to TRBD2. CDR3 length: 16 residues. Germline values: CDR1 SGDLS, CDR2 YYNGEE. Trimming removed 6 bases from V and 8 bases from J; junction bases left unmatched: 11. The CDR3 sequence is CASTPSGTSGNHEQFF. CDR3 DNA sequence: TGTGCCAGCACCCCATCCGGGACTAGCGGGAATCATGAGCAGTTCTTC.

The V and J genes are TRBV4-1 and TRBJ2-1, with a tentative D call TRBD1 (6 bases). V shed 1 base and J shed 7 bases, with 20 bases lying between them. The CDR3 has 17 amino acids. Germline CDR1 is MGHRA and CDR2 is YSYEKL. DNA for the CDR3: TGCGCCAGCAGCCAAGTTAAACAGGGACCCTTGGGGAATGAGCAGTTCTTC. This translates into CASSQVKQGPLGNEQFF.

The chain uses TRBV9 and TRBJ1-5, with TRBD1 matching over 7 bases. The ends lost 4 bases at V and 1 base at J; junction bases unmatched: 8. Germline V lookup: CDR1 SGDLS, CDR2 YYNGEE. This CDR3 spans 16 amino acids. The CDR3 protein is CASSPTGDPSNQPQHF. CDR3 coding DNA: TGTGCCAGCAGCCCCACAGGGGACCCGAGCAATCAGCCCCAGCATTTT.

Comments on this clone: The junction differs from germline at one of its ends, possibly a read error. The chain has TRBV5-6 and TRBJ1-2; tentatively, D is TRBD1 (5 bases). The CDR3 loop spans 15 amino acids. The germline V gene has CDR1 SGHDT and CDR2 YYEEEE. The CDR3 DNA is TGTGCCAGCCGCTTCCAGGGTCCAAGATCCTATGGCTACACCTTC. Its translation is CASRFQGPRSYGYTF.

V usage is TRBV18 and J usage is TRBJ2-2, with 12 bases identical to TRBD2. Germline-derived CDR1 and CDR2 are KGHSH and LQKENI. After removal of 8 bases from V and 1 base from J, the junction contained 5 bases not matched to a gene. The CDR3 consists of 16 residues. The CDR3 nucleotides are TGTGCCAGCCTCGGGACTAGCGGGTTGAACACCGGGGAGCTGTTTTTT. Translating gives CASLGTSGLNTGELFF.

The chain uses TRBV6-6 and TRBJ1-1, with no clear D. The CDR3 runs 14 residues. V was trimmed by 0 bases and J by 3 bases, leaving 8 bases between them. Germline V gene data show CDR1 as MNHNY and CDR2 as SVGAGI (reference sequence). The CDR3: CASSYSPGYTEAFF. The CDR3, as DNA: TGTGCCAGCAGTTACTCTCCGGGGTACACTGAAGCTTTCTTT.

The V gene is TRBV5-6, the J gene TRBJ1-1, with D possibly matching TRBD1 (5 bases). The CDR3 extends over 17 amino acids. The V and J ends lost 0 bases and 3 bases respectively, with 18 bases between them. Germline assignment: CDR1 SGHDT and CDR2 YYEEEE. The DNA of the CDR3 is TGTGCCAGCAGCTTGGCAGGGATTAGGAGAAGGGACACTGAAGCTTTCTTT. Translating gives CASSLAGIRRRDTEAFF.

The count of this clone is one. V usage is TRBV4-3 and J usage is TRBJ1-1, with D perhaps matching TRBD1 (5 bases). V shed 0 bases and J shed 3 bases, with 8 bases lying between them. Germline values: CDR1 LGHNA, CDR2 YSLEER. The CDR3 length is 14 residues. CDR3 in amino acids: CASSQEQGDTEAFF. CDR3 coding DNA: TGCGCCAGCAGCCAAGAACAAGGGGACACTGAAGCTTTCTTT.

This clone has a single count. The chain employs TRBV7-2 and TRBJ1-6; D unclear. Trimming took off 2 bases at V and 7 bases at J, with 9 bases between the two ends. This CDR3 is 14 amino acids long. Germline loops: CDR1 SGHTA, CDR2 FQGNSA. As DNA, the CDR3 is TGTGCCAGCAGCTTATCTTACAGAAATTCACCCCTCCACTTT. Protein sequence: CASSLSYRNSPLHF.

This rearrangement joins TRBV19 to TRBJ1-1; 10 bases line up with TRBD1. Trimming cost V 5 bases and J 0 bases; bases outside gene matches: 6. Per germline, CDR1 LNHDA and CDR2 SQIVND (reference sequence). The CDR3 runs 16 residues. The CDR3 reads CASSGGTGAMNTEAFF. For the CDR3, the DNA is TGTGCCAGTAGTGGAGGGACAGGGGCAATGAACACTGAAGCTTTCTTT. Full variable domain (rest looked up from reference TRBV19 and TRBJ1-1): DGGITQSPKYLFRKEGQNVTLSCEQNLNHDAMYWYRQDPGQGLRLIYYSQIVNDFQKGDIAEGYSVSREKKESFPLTVTSAQKNPTAFYLCASSGGTGAMNTEAFFGQGTRLTVV.

The CDR3 DNA sequence: TGTGCCACCCCAGATCACACCGGGGAGCTGTTTTTT. Protein sequence: CATPDHTGELFF. The chain couples TRBV7-3 to TRBJ1-3; D gene ambiguous. The better agreement between TRBJ2-2 and the DNA end casts doubt on the J call. CDR3 length: 12 residues. Germline V gene lookup returns CDR1 SGHTA and CDR2 FQGTGA.

The chain combines TRBV9 with TRBJ2-1; 13 bases agree with TRBD2. J was trimmed by 5 bases and V by 2 bases; bases with no gene match: 1. The CDR3 is 15 amino acids. From germline, CDR1 is SGDLS and CDR2 YYNGEE. The CDR3 loop reads CASSVGLAGNNEQFF. The CDR3 DNA sequence: TGTGCCAGCAGCGTGGGACTAGCGGGGAACAATGAGCAGTTCTTC.

The genes are TRBV30 and TRBJ2-1; weak D call: TRBD2 (6 bases). In germline, CDR1 is GTSNPN, CDR2 SVGIG (reference sequence). The CDR3 spans 15 residues. V was pared by 2 bases and J by 5 bases, with 16 bases between. CDR3: CAWSPGGAFHNEQFF. For the CDR3, the DNA is TGTGCCTGGAGTCCCGGGGGAGCATTCCACAATGAGCAGTTCTTC.

The chain uses TRBV29-1 and TRBJ2-5; TRBD1 matches at 9 bases. Germline V gives CDR1 SQVTM, CDR2 ANQGSEA. After removal of 0 bases from V and 4 bases from J, the junction contained 12 bases not matched to a gene. CDR3 length equals 17 residues. This CDR3 is CSVEDNRDRGIGETQYF. The CDR3 nucleotides are TGCAGCGTTGAAGATAATCGTGACAGGGGGATAGGAGAGACCCAGTACTTC.

The chain joins TRBV9 to TRBJ2-5; D not certain. Trimming stripped 0 bases from V and 5 bases from J, with 17 bases between. This CDR3 has 16 residues. Looked up from germline, CDR1 is SGDLS and CDR2 is YYNGEE. The CDR3: CASSVGSTTARETQYF. DNA for the CDR3: TGTGCCAGCAGCGTAGGCTCCACAACAGCACGGGAGACCCAGTACTTC. The variable domain in full, completed from reference TRBV9 and TRBJ2-5, reads DSGVTQTPKHLITATGQRVTLRCSPRSGDLSVYWYQQSLDQGLQFLIQYYNGEERAKGNILERFSAQQFPDLHSELNLSSLELGDSALYFCASSVGSTTARETQYFGPGTRLLVL.

The chain carries TRBV5-1 and TRBJ1-2, with TRBD1 identical over 9 bases. The CDR3 is 17 residues long. V was pared by 3 bases and J by 6 bases, with 15 bases of the junction left unmatched. Per germline, CDR1 SGHRS and CDR2 YFSETQ. The CDR3 loop is CASSSATRTDRGDGYTF. CDR3 sequence (DNA): TGCGCCAGCAGCTCCGCGACACGCACGGACAGGGGAGATGGCTACACCTTC.